These T cell receptor beta chains were read from a single sample in a study of T cell responses to AZD1222 COVID-19 vaccine. Here immunoSEQ multiplex PCR was the method, and the copy in TCRdb shows in-frame clones only, minus some. The table lists under 150,000 clones, about 91% of them singletons. Sequences were derived from peripheral blood, sampled 28 days after the second AZD1222 dose. The receptors derive from an adult who received the AZD1222 COVID-19 vaccine. Each CDR3 is given with its conserved first and last residue. D genes are given only for firm matches. The size field is filled for only some rows; it gives once, few, many or a size class.

J gene: TRBJ1-2; V gene: TRBV6-5; clone size: -; D gene: -; CDR3 DNA: TGTGCCGCACATACCGACACGAGAGGCTACACCTTC; CDR3 protein: CAAHTDTRGYTF
J gene: TRBJ1-2; V gene: TRBV19; clone size: -; D gene: -; CDR3 DNA: TGTGCCAGTAGTATCCTCCCCCCGAACTATGGCTACACCTTC; CDR3 protein: CASSILPPNYGYTF
J gene: TRBJ1-1; V gene: TRBV5-4; clone size: -; D gene: -; CDR3 DNA: TGTGCCAGCAGCCCCCTCGGGGGATTGAACACTGAAGCTTTCTTT; CDR3 protein: CASSPLGGLNTEAFF
J gene: TRBJ2-7; V gene: TRBV7-9; clone size: once; D gene: TRBD2; CDR3 DNA: TGTGCCAGCAGTCATACTAGCGGGACCTACGAGCAGTACTTC; CDR3 protein: CASSHTSGTYEQYF
J gene: TRBJ1-2; V gene: TRBV27; clone size: -; D gene: TRBD1; CDR3 DNA: TGTGCCAGCAGTTTATCCTACGGGACAGGGTTGGGCTATGGCTACACCTTC; CDR3 protein: CASSLSYGTGLGYGYTF
J gene: TRBJ1-2; V gene: TRBV18; clone size: -; D gene: -; CDR3 DNA: TGTGCCAGCTCACCTTCTGGGGGTGGCTACACCTTC; CDR3 protein: CASSPSGGGYTF
J gene: TRBJ1-1; V gene: TRBV4-1; clone size: -; D gene: TRBD1; CDR3 DNA: TGCGCCAGCAAACAGGGGGGGTTAAACACTGAAGCTTTCTTT; CDR3 protein: CASKQGGLNTEAFF
J gene: TRBJ2-2; V gene: TRBV10-1; clone size: -; D gene: -; CDR3 DNA: TGCGCCAGCATTGGAGGACCCGACACCGGGGAGCTGTTTTTT; CDR3 protein: CASIGGPDTGELFF
J gene: TRBJ1-4; V gene: TRBV10-3; clone size: -; D gene: -; CDR3 DNA: TGTGCCATCGGAAGTGAAAAACTGTTTTTT; CDR3 protein: CAIGSEKLFF
J gene: TRBJ1-4; V gene: TRBV6-5; clone size: -; D gene: -; CDR3 DNA: TGTGCCAGCTACTATCCAACTAATGAAAAACTGTTTTTT; CDR3 protein: CASYYPTNEKLFF
J gene: TRBJ1-3; V gene: TRBV4-1; clone size: -; D gene: -; CDR3 DNA: TGCGCCAGCAGCCGAGTTGGAAACACCATATATTTT; CDR3 protein: CASSRVGNTIYF
J gene: TRBJ1-2; V gene: TRBV7-2; clone size: -; D gene: TRBD1; CDR3 DNA: TGTGCCAGCAGCTTAGTGACAGGGGGCGGTTGGAATGGCTACACCTTC; CDR3 protein: CASSLVTGGGWNGYTF
J gene: TRBJ1-1; V gene: TRBV6-2/TRBV6-3; clone size: -; D gene: TRBD1; CDR3 DNA: TGTGCCAGCGGCCGGGACAGGGTCGCCACTGAAGCTTTCTTT; CDR3 protein: CASGRDRVATEAFF